One sample yielded the 8 T cell receptor beta chains listed below, sequenced in a study of T cell changes during pregnancy in multiple sclerosis. The method was immunoSEQ multiplex PCR; TCRdb's version includes in-frame clones alone and lacks a portion of them. The sample consists of approximately 40,000 clones, 88% of them appearing once. The material was CD4+ T cells from peripheral blood mononuclear cells, obtained in the first trimester of pregnancy. Receptor source: a female donor with multiple sclerosis, enrolled in a pregnancy study.

The chain links TRBV9 to TRBJ2-2; perhaps TRBD1 as D (6 bases). The CDR3 length is 18 residues. V was shortened by 0 bases and J by 3 bases, with 18 bases between the two germline ends. Germline CDR1 SGDLS, CDR2 YYNGEE. CDR3 protein: CASSVDFWGREDTGELFF. The CDR3 nucleotides read TGTGCCAGCAGCGTAGATTTCTGGGGGCGCGAGGACACCGGGGAGCTGTTTTTT.

The chain couples TRBV2 to TRBJ2-3, with 7 bases lining up with TRBD1. The V and J ends lost 6 bases and 2 bases, in that order; junction bases with no gene match: 2. The CDR3 runs 13 residues. Looked up from germline, CDR1 is SNHLY and CDR2 is FYNNEI. CDR3 sequence reads: CASSRGFTDTQYF. CDR3 nucleotide sequence: TGTGCCAGCAGCAGGGGGTTCACAGATACGCAGTATTTT.

J is TRBJ2-3 and V is TRBV5-1; 9 nucleotides align to TRBD2. The V gene end was trimmed by 5 bases and the J gene end by 4 bases; junction bases not matched to a gene: 5. The CDR3 totals 14 residues. Germline V gives CDR1 SGHRS, CDR2 YFSETQ. CDR3 protein: CASRAGGPPDTQYF. CDR3 nucleotides: TGCGCCAGCAGGGCGGGGGGGCCGCCAGATACGCAGTATTTT.

This clone is medium-sized. V is TRBV9 and J is TRBJ2-2, with TRBD2 matching 10 bases. The V and J ends lost 2 bases and 7 bases, in that order; junction bases with no gene match: 5. Looked up from germline, CDR1 is SGDLS and CDR2 is YYNGEE. The CDR3 sequence is 15 residues long. Here the CDR3 DNA reads TGTGCCAGCAGCGTCGCTAGCGGGAGTAACGGGGAGCTGTTTTTT. Translating it yields CASSVASGSNGELFF.

This clone has just a few counts. The rearrangement uses TRBV7-9 and TRBJ2-1; tentatively, D is TRBD1 (5 bases). Germline V gives CDR1 SEHNR, CDR2 FQNEAQ (reference sequence). Between the trimmed V and J ends, which lost 5 bases and 10 bases, there was a span of 9 bases. The CDR3 runs 11 residues. The CDR3: CASSIRQEQFF. The CDR3 bases are TGTGCCAGCAGCATCCGACAGGAGCAGTTCTTC. Drawing the rest from reference TRBV7-9 and TRBJ2-1, the complete variable domain is DTGVSQNPRHKITKRGQNVTFRCDPISEHNRLYWYRQTLGQGPEFLTYFQNEAQLEKSRLLSDRFSAERPKGSFSTLEIQRTEQGDSAMYLCASSIRQEQFFGPGTRLTVL.

V gene TRBV15 combines with J gene TRBJ1-1, with D perhaps TRBD1 (5 bases). V was clipped by 0 bases and J by 9 bases, with 17 bases between them. The CDR3 has 15 residues. Germline V gives CDR1 LNHNV, CDR2 YYDKDF (reference sequence). In nucleotides, the CDR3 is TGTGCCACCAGCAGAGACCCCGCGTCTGGGGGGAAAGCTTTCTTT. It codes for CATSRDPASGGKAFF.

The chain is built from TRBV19 and TRBJ1-5; possible D gene TRBD1, 6 bases. Trimming took 4 bases from V and 6 from J, leaving 22 bases between them. This CDR3 comprises 17 residues. CDR1 LNHDA and CDR2 SQIVND come from the germline V gene (reference sequence). CDR3 coding DNA: TGTGCCAGTAGTAACTGGGAGGGGGAGCCAGGGAGTCAGCCCCAGCATTTT. Protein sequence: CASSNWEGEPGSQPQHF.

V gene TRBV5-1 combines with J gene TRBJ2-1, with D perhaps TRBD2 (6 bases). The V end was cut by 0 bases, the J end by 4 bases, with 11 bases between. This CDR3 has 15 residues. CDR1 SGHRS and CDR2 YFSETQ come from the germline V gene. The CDR3 loop is CASSLEGTEYNEQFF. The DNA for the CDR3 is TGCGCCAGCAGCTTGGAAGGGACTGAGTACAATGAGCAGTTCTTC. The full variable domain, rest sourced from reference TRBV5-1 and TRBJ2-1, is KAGVTQTPRYLIKTRGQQVTLSCSPISGHRSVSWYQQTPGQGLQFLFEYFSETQRNKGNFPGRFSGRQFSNSRSEMNVSTLELGDSALYLCASSLEGTEYNEQFFGPGTRLTVL.